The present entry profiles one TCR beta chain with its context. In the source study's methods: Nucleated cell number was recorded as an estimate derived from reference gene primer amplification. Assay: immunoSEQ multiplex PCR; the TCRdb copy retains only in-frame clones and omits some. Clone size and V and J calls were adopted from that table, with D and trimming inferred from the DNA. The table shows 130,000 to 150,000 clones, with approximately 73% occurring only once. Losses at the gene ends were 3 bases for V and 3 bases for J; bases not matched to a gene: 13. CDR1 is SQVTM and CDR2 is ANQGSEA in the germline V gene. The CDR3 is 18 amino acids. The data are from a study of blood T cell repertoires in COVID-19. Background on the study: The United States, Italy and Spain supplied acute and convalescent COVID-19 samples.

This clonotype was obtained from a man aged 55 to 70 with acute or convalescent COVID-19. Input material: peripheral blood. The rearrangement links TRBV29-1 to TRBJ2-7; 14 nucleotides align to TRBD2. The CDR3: CSVEAPSGLAGDGYEQYF. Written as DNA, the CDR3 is TGCAGCGTTGAGGCGCCTTCGGGACTAGCGGGAGATGGCTACGAGCAGTACTTC.